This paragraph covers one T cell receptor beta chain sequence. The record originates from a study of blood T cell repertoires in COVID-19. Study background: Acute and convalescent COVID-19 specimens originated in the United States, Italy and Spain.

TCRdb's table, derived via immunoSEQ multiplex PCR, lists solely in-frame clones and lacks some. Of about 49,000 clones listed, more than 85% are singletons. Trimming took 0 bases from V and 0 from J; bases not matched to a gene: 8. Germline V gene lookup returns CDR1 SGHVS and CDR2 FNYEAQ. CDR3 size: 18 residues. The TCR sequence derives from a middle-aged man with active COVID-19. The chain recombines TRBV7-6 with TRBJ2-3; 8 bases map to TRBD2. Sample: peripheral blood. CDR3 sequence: CASSLAAEAGGSTDTQYF. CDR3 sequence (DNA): TGTGCCAGCAGCTTAGCTGCGGAGGCGGGAGGAAGCACAGATACGCAGTATTTT.